The clone carrying this T cell receptor (beta chain) was picked up a small number of times. The entirety of the isolated RNA underwent reverse transcription, so expressed TCRB transcripts were sequenced. The assay was immunoSEQ multiplex PCR, and TCRdb's table has in-frame clones only and misses some. The sample lists around 430,000 clones, roughly 30% occurring once. This sample was taken from a study of beta chain features in type 1 diabetes. The germline CDR1 and CDR2 sequences are SGHRS and YFSETQ. The V and J ends lost 4 bases and 7 bases, in that order; junction bases with no gene match: 10. The CDR3 totals 14 residues.

The origin of this receptor is a young man in good health. Sequencing used naive CD4+ T cells from blood. V gene TRBV5-1 combines with J gene TRBJ2-5, with 7 bases lining up with TRBD1. As DNA, the CDR3 is TGCGCCAGCAGCGGTGGACAGGCGCTTTCGACCCAGTACTTC. Translating gives CASSGGQALSTQYF. The variable domain in full, with the rest retrieved from reference TRBV5-1 and TRBJ2-5, is KAGVTQTPRYLIKTRGQQVTLSCSPISGHRSVSWYQQTPGQGLQFLFEYFSETQRNKGNFPGRFSGRQFSNSRSEMNVSTLELGDSALYLCASSGGQALSTQYFGPGTRLLVL.